The rows below give T cell receptor beta chains drawn from one sample of a study of cytomegalovirus exposure and HLA in healthy donors. Sequenced by immunoSEQ multiplex PCR; TCRdb stores in-frame clones only, minus some. The sample has about 83,000 clones; roughly 79% are singletons. The sequenced sample consisted of PBMCs. The receptors were sampled from a man younger than 30 in good health and CMV-seropositive. The CDR3 runs from the conserved cysteine through the conserved F or W. D genes are given only for firm matches. Clone size is shown for a subset of rows, as once, few, many or a class of expanded clone.

J | size | D | V | DNA | CDR3
TRBJ1-5 | NA | NA | TRBV6-5 | TGTGCCAGCAGTTACCAACAGGGTCGAGATCAGCCCCAGCATTTT | CASSYQQGRDQPQHF
TRBJ1-1 | NA | NA | TRBV5-1 | TGCGCCAGCAGCCCCAGGGGGAACACTGAAGCTTTCTTT | CASSPRGNTEAFF
TRBJ1-5 | NA | TRBD1 | TRBV10-3 | TGTGCCATCAGCGACAGGGTTGATCAGCCCCAGCATTTT | CAISDRVDQPQHF
TRBJ1-4 | NA | TRBD1 | TRBV4-1 | TGCGCCAGCTCTAGACAGGGACCTGAAAAACTGTTTTTT | CASSRQGPEKLFF
TRBJ1-1 | NA | TRBD1 | TRBV2 | TGTGCCAGCAGTACAGGGGTAAGGACTGAAGCTTTCTTT | CASSTGVRTEAFF
TRBJ2-7 | NA | NA | TRBV5-1 | TGCGCCAGCGGGTCAGGGGCTCCCTACGAGCAGTACTTC | CASGSGAPYEQYF
TRBJ2-7 | NA | TRBD1 | TRBV7-9 | TGTGCCAGCAGCCGGACAGGGTTCTACGAGCAGTACTTC | CASSRTGFYEQYF
TRBJ2-3 | once | TRBD2 | TRBV9 | TGTGCCAGCAGCGTAACTAGCGGGAGAGATACGCAGTATTTT | CASSVTSGRDTQYF
TRBJ2-7 | once | TRBD1 | TRBV6-5 | TGTGCCAGCAGTTACGGCCACAGGGGGCTCTACGAGCAGTACTTC | CASSYGHRGLYEQYF
TRBJ2-6 | NA | NA | TRBV5-6 | TGTGCCAGCACTCCCCAGAAGGGGCTTGGGGCCAACGTCCTGACTTTC | CASTPQKGLGANVLTF
TRBJ2-1 | NA | NA | TRBV21-1 | TGTGCCAGCAGCAACCCCAGGAAACGTAATAACAATGAGCAGTTCTTC | CASSNPRKRNNNEQFF
TRBJ2-7 | NA | NA | TRBV7-2 | TGTGCCAGCAGCTTAGCCGCGTACGAGCAGTACTTC | CASSLAAYEQYF
TRBJ2-7 | NA | NA | TRBV29-1 | TGCAGCGTTCCTCGGACAGAAACGGGCGAGCAGTACTTC | CSVPRTETGEQYF
TRBJ2-1 | NA | NA | TRBV19 | TGTGCCAGTAGTATTGGGCTCAACAATGAGCAGTTCTTC | CASSIGLNNEQFF
TRBJ1-4 | NA | NA | TRBV7-9 | TGTGCCAGCAGCTTATCAGGGGTTAATGAAAAACTGTTTTTT | CASSLSGVNEKLFF
TRBJ2-7 | NA | TRBD1 | TRBV13 | TGTGCCAGCAGCACGGGACAGGGTTTCACCTACGAGCAGTACTTC | CASSTGQGFTYEQYF
TRBJ2-7 | NA | NA | TRBV25-1 | TGTGCCAGCAGTGACCGGACACCTAAGGCTTACGAGCAGTACTTC | CASSDRTPKAYEQYF
TRBJ2-2 | NA | NA | TRBV7-9 | TGTGCCAGCCCCACCGCAGGGAACACCGGGGAGCTGTTTTTT | CASPTAGNTGELFF
TRBJ1-4 | NA | NA | TRBV7-2 | TGTGCCAGCAGCCAAGACAGTCACGCTAATGAAAAACTGTTTTTT | CASSQDSHANEKLFF
TRBJ1-1 | NA | NA | TRBV29-1 | TGCAGCGTTGACCAAGGGGGGAACACTGAAGCTTTCTTT | CSVDQGGNTEAFF
TRBJ1-1 | NA | NA | TRBV6-5 | TGTGCCAGCAGTTACCAGGGAGGGGCTGAAGCTTTCTTT | CASSYQGGAEAFF
TRBJ2-1 | NA | NA | TRBV9 | TGTGCCAGCAGCGTAGACGCATCCGGTGAGCAGTTCTTC | CASSVDASGEQFF
TRBJ2-1 | NA | NA | TRBV5-4 | TGTGCCAGCAGTCCTACCACAGGGAGCTACAATGAGCAGTTCTTC | CASSPTTGSYNEQFF
TRBJ2-1 | once | NA | TRBV11-2 | TGTGCCAGCAGCTCATTCGGAGGGCCCTTCGACAATGAGCAGTTCTTC | CASSSFGGPFDNEQFF
TRBJ1-1 | NA | TRBD1 | TRBV14 | TGTGCCAGCAGCCAAGGACAGGGGAGGTCTGAAGCTTTCTTT | CASSQGQGRSEAFF
TRBJ2-7 | once | TRBD2 | TRBV5-1 | TGCGCCAGCAGCTTAACTAGCGGGAGATTGAGGGCATACGAGCAGTACTTC | CASSLTSGRLRAYEQYF
TRBJ2-7 | NA | TRBD1 | TRBV7-2 | TGTGCCAGCAGCTTAGTTTTTGATGGGACAGAACAGTACTTC | CASSLVFDGTEQYF
TRBJ2-1 | NA | TRBD2 | TRBV9 | TGTGCCAGCAGCATTCTCGGACTAGCGGGGGGGAATGAGCAGTTCTTC | CASSILGLAGGNEQFF
TRBJ1-2 | NA | TRBD1 | TRBV7-9 | TGTGCCAGCAGCTTAGAGGGGACAGGGAATGGCTACACCTTC | CASSLEGTGNGYTF
TRBJ2-1 | NA | NA | TRBV2 | TGTGCCAGCCAGACAGAGAATGAGCAGTTCTTC | CASQTENEQFF
TRBJ2-3 | NA | TRBD2 | TRBV2 | TGTGCCAGCAGTTTTCAGACTAGCGGGAGGTGGGGCACAGATACGCAGTATTTT | CASSFQTSGRWGTDTQYF
TRBJ1-5 | NA | NA | TRBV2 | TGTGCCAGCAGTGAATGGGGGGGAAGCAATCAGCCCCAGCATTTT | CASSEWGGSNQPQHF
TRBJ2-6 | few | NA | TRBV19 | TGTGCCAGTAGTCCCCGGACAGGGGCCAACGTCCTGACTTTC | CASSPRTGANVLTF
TRBJ1-3 | NA | NA | TRBV15 | TGTGCCACCAGCACCAGGAATGTTGGAAACACCATATATTTT | CATSTRNVGNTIYF
TRBJ1-2 | NA | TRBD1 | TRBV29-1 | TGCAGCGTCAGCCTTCTGACAGGGGCCAACTATGGCTACACCTTC | CSVSLLTGANYGYTF
TRBJ1-6 | NA | TRBD1 | TRBV6-1 | TGTGCCAGCAGTCCCCTGACAGGGGATAATTCACCCCTCCACTTT | CASSPLTGDNSPLHF
TRBJ2-7 | once | TRBD2 | TRBV2 | TGTGCCAGCAGACTACTAGCGGGAGGGCCCCACGAGCAGTACTTC | CASRLLAGGPHEQYF
TRBJ2-1 | once | TRBD1 | TRBV23-1 | TGCGCCAGCTGCTCACAGGGGAAGGAGTTCTTC | CASCSQGKEFF
TRBJ1-5 | NA | TRBD1 | TRBV6-1 | TGTGCCAGCAGTGAAGCAGGGGGCGGCAATCAGCCCCAGCATTTT | CASSEAGGGNQPQHF
TRBJ2-7 | NA | NA | TRBV4-1 | TGCGCCAGCAGCCAAGGCGGGGCCACCTACGAGCAGTACTTC | CASSQGGATYEQYF
TRBJ1-1 | NA | TRBD1 | TRBV10-3 | TGTGCCATCAGCGATGGACAGGGTCGCACTGAAGCTTTCTTT | CAISDGQGRTEAFF
TRBJ2-7 | NA | NA | TRBV4-1 | TGCGCCAGCAGCCAAGTCGGAGCTTCGAGCTCCTACGAGCAGTACTTC | CASSQVGASSSYEQYF
TRBJ1-2 | NA | TRBD1 | TRBV5-6 | TGTGCCAGCAGCCGCGGACAGGGGGCCGGCTACACCTTC | CASSRGQGAGYTF
TRBJ1-1 | NA | NA | TRBV11-2 | TGTGCCAGCAGCGCGCGGAGGGGGAACACTGAAGCTTTCTTT | CASSARRGNTEAFF
TRBJ1-1 | few | TRBD1 | TRBV4-1 | TGCGCCAGCAGCCAAGGGGACAGGGTGGCCACTGAAGCTTTCTTT | CASSQGDRVATEAFF
TRBJ2-1 | NA | NA | TRBV5-6 | TGTGCCAGCAGCTCGACTACTAACAATGAGCAGTTCTTC | CASSSTTNNEQFF
TRBJ1-5 | NA | TRBD1 | TRBV2 | TGTGCCAGCAGGATCCGGGACAGGGGTGGGCCCCAGCATTTT | CASRIRDRGGPQHF
TRBJ1-2 | NA | TRBD1 | TRBV5-1 | TGCGCCAGCAGCTCGGGGACAGCTCTCTATGGCTACACCTTC | CASSSGTALYGYTF
TRBJ2-3 | NA | TRBD2 | TRBV5-1 | TGCGCCAGCAGCCTGGGGGGCTCGGGACTAGAGCAGTATTTT | CASSLGGSGLEQYF
TRBJ2-4 | NA | TRBD2 | TRBV9 | TGTGCCAGCAGCGTCGGGGGGGATCTGAGCATTCAGTACTTC | CASSVGGDLSIQYF
TRBJ2-1 | few | TRBD2 | TRBV5-1 | TGCGCCAGCAGCCAGAGCGGGAGCCCCTACAATGAGCAGTTCTTC | CASSQSGSPYNEQFF
TRBJ2-7 | NA | NA | TRBV7-9 | TGTGCCAGCGGTTCTATATCCTACGAGCAGTACTTC | CASGSISYEQYF
TRBJ2-3 | NA | NA | TRBV27 | TGTGCCAGCAGTTTATCGTTAAACACAGATACGCAGTATTTT | CASSLSLNTDTQYF
TRBJ2-2 | few | NA | TRBV11-2 | TGTGCCAGCAGCCTACTGGGCCATTTTGGCGGGGAGCTGTTTTTT | CASSLLGHFGGELFF
TRBJ2-7 | NA | NA | TRBV5-1 | TGCGCCAGCAGCCCGACTGGATTCTACGAGCAGTACTTC | CASSPTGFYEQYF
TRBJ2-5 | NA | TRBD2 | TRBV11-2 | TGTGCCAGCGGACTAGGCGGGACCCAGTACTTC | CASGLGGTQYF
TRBJ2-7 | NA | NA | TRBV27 | TGTGCCAGCAGTTTAACTAGCCGATCCTACGAGCAGTACTTC | CASSLTSRSYEQYF
TRBJ1-2 | NA | NA | TRBV6-1 | TGTGCCAGCAGTAAACAAGACACCCCCTATGGCTACACCTTC | CASSKQDTPYGYTF
TRBJ2-7 | NA | NA | TRBV7-3 | TGTGCCAGCAGCTTAGTGCAGGGGGGAAAGCAGTACTTC | CASSLVQGGKQYF